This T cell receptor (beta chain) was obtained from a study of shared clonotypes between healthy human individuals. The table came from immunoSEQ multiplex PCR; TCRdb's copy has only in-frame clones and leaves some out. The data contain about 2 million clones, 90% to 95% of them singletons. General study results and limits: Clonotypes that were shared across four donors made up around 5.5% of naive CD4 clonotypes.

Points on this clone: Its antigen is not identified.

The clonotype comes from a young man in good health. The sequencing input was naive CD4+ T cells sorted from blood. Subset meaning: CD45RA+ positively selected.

The CDR3 region has the DNA TGCGCCAGCAGCCCCGACAGGGGAGTTGAAAAACTGTTTTTT. As protein: CASSPDRGVEKLFF. The V and J genes are TRBV5-1 and TRBJ1-4, with 8 bases identical to TRBD1. V lost 4 bases and J lost 7; bases outside the gene matches: 6. The CDR3 loop spans 14 amino acids. Germline loops: CDR1 SGHRS, CDR2 YFSETQ.